This entry features one T cell receptor (beta chain) sequence. In the study's own analysis: Amplification of reference gene primers provided the estimated nucleated cell counts. Repertoires were generated with immunoSEQ multiplex PCR, while TCRdb's copy carries only in-frame clones and drops some. That table is the source of V, J and clone size, and D and trimming were worked out from the DNA. The table records some 320,000 clones, approximately 85% of them present only once. These data belong to a study of blood T cell repertoires in COVID-19. Across the study: Material from acute and convalescent COVID-19 was sourced from the United States, Italy and Spain. T cells, B-cell-depleted T cells, or PBMCs supplied cDNA or gDNA.

The CDR3 loop spans 15 amino acids. Germline CDR1 reads SGHRS; CDR2 reads YFSETQ. V lost 9 bases and J lost 4; bases outside the gene matches: 7. The clonotype originates from a human donor in a cohort sampled during active COVID-19. Input material: peripheral blood. The rearrangement joins TRBV5-1 to TRBJ2-2; TRBD1 matches 12 bases. The CDR3 nucleotides read TGCGCCACCTCCCCGGGACAGGGGGCCACCGGGGAGCTGTTTTTT. It yields the protein CATSPGQGATGELFF.